The clone carrying this TCR beta chain was observed a few times. Per the germline V gene, CDR1 is SEHNR and CDR2 is FQNEAQ (reference sequence). The CDR3 is 19 amino acids. With V trimmed by 5 bases and J by 5 bases, 21 bases remained unmatched. Assay: immunoSEQ multiplex PCR; the TCRdb copy retains only in-frame clones and omits some. Found here are more than 70,000 clones, roughly 83% of them singletons; the top ten hold 2.5% to 3.5%. The data originate from a study of T cell clones after liver transplantation. Study details: In this trial, immunosuppression withdrawal was attempted within 2 years of liver transplant.

Sequencing was performed on CD4+ T cells from blood, taken at the 22-month timepoint. The source of this sequence is a human patient who received a liver transplant. Part of the T cells may come from the graft donor. The genes are TRBV7-9 and TRBJ1-1; 9 bases are shared with TRBD1. The DNA for the CDR3 is TGTGCCAGCAGCCCCGGACTCCTAAGCCCGGGACAGGGATGGACTGAAGCTTTCTTT. Protein product: CASSPGLLSPGQGWTEAFF.